Shown below are 5 T cell receptor beta chains from a single sample sequenced in a study of identical twins. MiXCR, applied by TCRdb to the 5' RACE reads, yields one record per CDR3 protein. The sample records about 210,000 distinct CDR3 sequences, around a tenth being singletons. The sequenced sample was memory (CD45RO+) T cells sorted from blood. These receptors came from a woman under 30 in good health.

The rearrangement links TRBV20-1 to TRBJ2-2, with 8 positions matching TRBD1. Germline loops: CDR1 DFQATT, CDR2 SNEGSKA (reference sequence). The CDR3 covers 13 residues. Losses at the gene ends were 5 bases for V and 8 bases for J; bases not matched to a gene: 7. The CDR3 spells CSALDRGLGELFF. DNA of the CDR3: TGCAGTGCTTTAGACAGGGGACTGGGGGAGCTGTTTTTT.

This clonotype was counted only a few times. This chain uses TRBV19 with TRBJ1-2; D is unclear. V was pared by 4 bases and J by 3 bases, with 0 bases between. The germline V gene has CDR1 LNHDA and CDR2 SQIVND (reference sequence). The CDR3 extends over 10 amino acids. CDR3: CASSNYGYTF. CDR3 sequence (DNA): TGTGCCAGTAGTAACTATGGCTACACCTTC.

The rearrangement joins TRBV29-1 to TRBJ1-3; D gene ambiguous. The ends were cut back, 3 bases at V and 4 bases at J, with 13 bases in the middle. CDR3 length: 14 residues. Germline-derived CDR1 and CDR2 are SQVTM and ANQGSEA. CDR3 protein: CSVDAQAEGNTIYF. CDR3 sequence (DNA): TGCAGCGTTGACGCCCAGGCGGAAGGAAACACCATATATTTT.

The genes are TRBV18 and TRBJ1-1; TRBD1 aligns across 8 bases. Germline assignment: CDR1 KGHSH and CDR2 LQKENI. V lost 3 bases to trimming and J lost 0 bases; unmatched junction nucleotides: 9. The CDR3 spans 17 residues. CDR3 DNA sequence: TGTGCCAGCTCACCCGTTTTTTACAGGGGGATGAACACTGAAGCTTTCTTT. Translation gives CASSPVFYRGMNTEAFF.

This clonotype was observed many times. The rearrangement links TRBV12-3 or TRBV12-4 to TRBJ2-5; 12 bases are a match to TRBD2. CDR3 length: 16 residues. V lost 2 bases and J lost 5; bases outside the gene matches: 6. CDR3 sequence reads: CASSLRLTSGGETQYF. The CDR3 nucleotides read TGTGCCAGCAGTTTACGCCTGACTAGCGGGGGCGAGACCCAGTACTTC.